This TCR beta chain was sequenced during a study of blood T cell repertoires in COVID-19. Study summary: The samples span acute and convalescent COVID-19 from the United States, Italy and Spain.

Repertoires were generated with immunoSEQ multiplex PCR, while TCRdb's copy carries only in-frame clones and drops some. The sample carries a few hundred thousand clones, approximately 88% recorded once. Seattle participants joined during active infection and were tracked over time. The sequencing sample was made of peripheral blood. The TCR sequence derives from a woman in her 30s with COVID-19, enrolled during active disease.

The CDR3 is CASSSSAREGNEQFF. CDR3 nucleotide sequence: TGTGCCAGCAGCTCATCCGCGCGGGAGGGTAATGAGCAGTTCTTC. The genes are TRBV7-6 and TRBJ2-1; 9 bases map to TRBD2. The J segment lost 7 bases and the V segment lost 4 bases, leaving 8 bases of the junction unmatched. The CDR3 spans 15 residues. Looked up from germline, CDR1 is SGHVS and CDR2 is FNYEAQ.